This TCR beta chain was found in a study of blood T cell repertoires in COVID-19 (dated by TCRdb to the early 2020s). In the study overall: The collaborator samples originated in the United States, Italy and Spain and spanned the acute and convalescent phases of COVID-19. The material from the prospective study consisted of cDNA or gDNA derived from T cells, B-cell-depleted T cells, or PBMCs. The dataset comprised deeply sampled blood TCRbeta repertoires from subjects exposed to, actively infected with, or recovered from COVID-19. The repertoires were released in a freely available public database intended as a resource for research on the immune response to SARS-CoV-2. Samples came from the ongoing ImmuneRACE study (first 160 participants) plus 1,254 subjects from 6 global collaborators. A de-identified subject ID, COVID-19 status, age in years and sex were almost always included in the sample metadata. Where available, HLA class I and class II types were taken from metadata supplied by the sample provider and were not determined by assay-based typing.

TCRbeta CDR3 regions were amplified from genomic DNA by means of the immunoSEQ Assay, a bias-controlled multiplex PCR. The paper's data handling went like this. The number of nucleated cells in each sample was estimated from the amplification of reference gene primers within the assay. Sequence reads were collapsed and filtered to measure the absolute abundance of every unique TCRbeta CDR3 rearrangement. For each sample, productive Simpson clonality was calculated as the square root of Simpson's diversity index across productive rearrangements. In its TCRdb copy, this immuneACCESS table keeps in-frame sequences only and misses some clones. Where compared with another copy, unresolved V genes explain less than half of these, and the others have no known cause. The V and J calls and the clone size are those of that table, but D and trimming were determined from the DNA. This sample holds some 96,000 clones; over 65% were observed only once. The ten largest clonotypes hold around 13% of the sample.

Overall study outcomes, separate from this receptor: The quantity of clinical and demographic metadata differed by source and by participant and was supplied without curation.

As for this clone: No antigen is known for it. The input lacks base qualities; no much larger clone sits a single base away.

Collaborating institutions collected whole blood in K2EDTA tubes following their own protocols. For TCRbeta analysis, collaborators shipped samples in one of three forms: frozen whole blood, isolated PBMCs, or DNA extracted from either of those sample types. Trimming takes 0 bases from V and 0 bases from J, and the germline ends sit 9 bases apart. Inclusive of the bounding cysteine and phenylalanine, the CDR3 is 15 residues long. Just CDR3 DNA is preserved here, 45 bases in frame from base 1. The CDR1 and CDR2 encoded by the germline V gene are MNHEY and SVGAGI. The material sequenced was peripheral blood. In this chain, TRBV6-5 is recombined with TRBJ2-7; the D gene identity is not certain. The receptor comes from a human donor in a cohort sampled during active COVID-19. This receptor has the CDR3 CASSYSKQLSYEQYF. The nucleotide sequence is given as TGTGCCAGCAGTTACTCGAAACAGCTCTCCTACGAGCAGTACTTC.